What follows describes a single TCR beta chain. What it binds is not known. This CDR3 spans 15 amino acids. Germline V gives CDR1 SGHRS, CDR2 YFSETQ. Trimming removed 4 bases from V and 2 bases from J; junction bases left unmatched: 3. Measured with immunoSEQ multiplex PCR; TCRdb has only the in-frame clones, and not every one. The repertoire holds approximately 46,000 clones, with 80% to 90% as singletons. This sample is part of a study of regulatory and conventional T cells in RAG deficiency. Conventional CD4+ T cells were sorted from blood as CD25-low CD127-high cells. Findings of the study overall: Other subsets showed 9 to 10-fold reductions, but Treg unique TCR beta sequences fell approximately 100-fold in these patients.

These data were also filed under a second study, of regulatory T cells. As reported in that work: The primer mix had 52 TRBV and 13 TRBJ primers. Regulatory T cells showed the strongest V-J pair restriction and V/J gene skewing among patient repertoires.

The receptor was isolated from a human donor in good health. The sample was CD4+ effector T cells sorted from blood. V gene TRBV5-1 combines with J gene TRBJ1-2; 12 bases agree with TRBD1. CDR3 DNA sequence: TGCGCCAGCAGCATGGGACAGGGGGCGAACTATGGCTACACCTTC. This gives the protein CASSMGQGANYGYTF.